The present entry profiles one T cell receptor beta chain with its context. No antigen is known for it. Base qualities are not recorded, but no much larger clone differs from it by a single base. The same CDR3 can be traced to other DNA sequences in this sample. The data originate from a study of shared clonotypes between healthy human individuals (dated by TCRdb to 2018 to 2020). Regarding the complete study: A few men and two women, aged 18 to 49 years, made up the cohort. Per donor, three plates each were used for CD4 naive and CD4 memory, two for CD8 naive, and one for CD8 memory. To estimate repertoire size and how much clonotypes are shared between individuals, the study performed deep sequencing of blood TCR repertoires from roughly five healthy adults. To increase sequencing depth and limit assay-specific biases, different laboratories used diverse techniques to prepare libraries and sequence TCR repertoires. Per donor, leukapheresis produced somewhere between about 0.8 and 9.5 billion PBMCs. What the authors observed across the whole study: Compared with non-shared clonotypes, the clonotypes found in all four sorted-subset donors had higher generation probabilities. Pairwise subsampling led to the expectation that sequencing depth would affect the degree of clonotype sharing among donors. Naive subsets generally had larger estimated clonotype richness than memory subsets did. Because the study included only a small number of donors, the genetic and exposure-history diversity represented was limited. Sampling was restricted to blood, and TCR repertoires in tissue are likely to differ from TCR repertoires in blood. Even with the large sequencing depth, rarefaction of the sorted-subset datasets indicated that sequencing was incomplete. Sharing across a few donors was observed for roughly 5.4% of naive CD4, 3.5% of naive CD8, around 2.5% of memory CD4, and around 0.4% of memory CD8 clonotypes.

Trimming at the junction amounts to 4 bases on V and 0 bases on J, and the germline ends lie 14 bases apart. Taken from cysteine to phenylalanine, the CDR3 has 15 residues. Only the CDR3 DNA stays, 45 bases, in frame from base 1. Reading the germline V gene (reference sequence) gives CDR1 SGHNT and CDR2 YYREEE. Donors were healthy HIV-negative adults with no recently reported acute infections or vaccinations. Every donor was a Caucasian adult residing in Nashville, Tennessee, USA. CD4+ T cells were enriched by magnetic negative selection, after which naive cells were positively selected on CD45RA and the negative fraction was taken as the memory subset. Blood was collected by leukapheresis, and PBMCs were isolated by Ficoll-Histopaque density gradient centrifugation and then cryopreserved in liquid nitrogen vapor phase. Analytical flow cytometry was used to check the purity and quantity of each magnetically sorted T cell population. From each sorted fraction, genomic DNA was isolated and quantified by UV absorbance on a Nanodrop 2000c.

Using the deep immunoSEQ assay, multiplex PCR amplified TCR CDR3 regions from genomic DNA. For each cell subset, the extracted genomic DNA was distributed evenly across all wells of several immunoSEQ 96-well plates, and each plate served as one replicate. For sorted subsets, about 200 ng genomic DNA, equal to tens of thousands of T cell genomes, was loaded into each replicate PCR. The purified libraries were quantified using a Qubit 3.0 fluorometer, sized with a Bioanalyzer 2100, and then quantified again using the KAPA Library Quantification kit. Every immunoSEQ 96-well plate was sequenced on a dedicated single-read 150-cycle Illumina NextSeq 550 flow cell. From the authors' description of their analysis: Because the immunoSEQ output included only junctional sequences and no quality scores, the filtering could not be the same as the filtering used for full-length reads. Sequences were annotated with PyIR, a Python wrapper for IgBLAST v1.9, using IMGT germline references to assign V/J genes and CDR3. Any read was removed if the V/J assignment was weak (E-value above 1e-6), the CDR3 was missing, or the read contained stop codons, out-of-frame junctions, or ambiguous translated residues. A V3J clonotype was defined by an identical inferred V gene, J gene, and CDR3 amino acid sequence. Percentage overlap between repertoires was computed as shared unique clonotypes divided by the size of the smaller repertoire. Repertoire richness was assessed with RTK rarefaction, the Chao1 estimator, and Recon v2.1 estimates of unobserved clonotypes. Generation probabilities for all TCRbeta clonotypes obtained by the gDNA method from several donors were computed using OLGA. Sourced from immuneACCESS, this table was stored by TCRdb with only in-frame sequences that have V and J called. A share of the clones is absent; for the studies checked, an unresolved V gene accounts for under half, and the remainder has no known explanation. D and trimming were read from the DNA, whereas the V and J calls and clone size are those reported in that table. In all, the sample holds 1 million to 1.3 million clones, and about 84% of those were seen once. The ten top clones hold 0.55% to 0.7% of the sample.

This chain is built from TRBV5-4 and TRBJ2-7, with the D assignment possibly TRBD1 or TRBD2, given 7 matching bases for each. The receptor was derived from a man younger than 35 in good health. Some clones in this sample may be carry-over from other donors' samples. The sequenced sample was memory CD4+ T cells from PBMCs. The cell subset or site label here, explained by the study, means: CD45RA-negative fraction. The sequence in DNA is TGTGCCAGCAGCCGAGGGGGCGGGAGCTCCTACGAGCAGTACTTC. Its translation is CASSRGGGSSYEQYF.